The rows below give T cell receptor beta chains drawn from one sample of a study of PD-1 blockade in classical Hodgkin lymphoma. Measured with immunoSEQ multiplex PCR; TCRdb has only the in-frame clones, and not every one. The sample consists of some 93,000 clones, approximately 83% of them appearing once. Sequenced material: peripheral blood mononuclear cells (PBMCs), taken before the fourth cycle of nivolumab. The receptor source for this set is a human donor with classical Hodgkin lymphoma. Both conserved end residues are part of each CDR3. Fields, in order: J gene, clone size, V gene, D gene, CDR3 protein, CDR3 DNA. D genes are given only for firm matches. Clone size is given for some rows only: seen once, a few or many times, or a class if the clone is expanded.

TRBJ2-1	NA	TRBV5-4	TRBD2	CASSSRLAEQFF	TGTGCCAGCAGCTCACGACTAGCGGAGCAGTTCTTC
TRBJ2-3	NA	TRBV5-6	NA	CASSLALRDTDTQYF	TGTGCCAGCAGCTTGGCCCTCCGGGACACAGATACGCAGTATTTT
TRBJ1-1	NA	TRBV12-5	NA	CASGPLPATEAFF	TGTGCTAGTGGGCCGCTTCCAGCCACTGAAGCTTTCTTT
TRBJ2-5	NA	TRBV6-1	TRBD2	CAVTLAGLAETQYF	TGTGCCGTCACACTAGCGGGATTGGCGGAGACCCAGTACTTC
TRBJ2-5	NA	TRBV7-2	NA	CASSRDFQETQYF	TGTGCCAGCAGCCGGGACTTTCAAGAGACCCAGTACTTC
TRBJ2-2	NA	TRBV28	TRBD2	CASSLRSGRGTGELFF	TGTGCCAGCAGCCTTAGGAGCGGGAGAGGAACCGGGGAGCTGTTTTTT
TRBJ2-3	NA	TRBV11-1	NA	CASSHVADRTDTQYF	TGTGCCAGCAGCCACGTAGCGGACCGCACAGATACGCAGTATTTT
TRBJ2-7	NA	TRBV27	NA	CASSLTGPREQYF	TGTGCCAGCAGTCTTACAGGGCCCCGCGAGCAGTACTTC
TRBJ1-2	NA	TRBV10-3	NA	CAISEIQAGNGYTF	TGTGCCATCAGTGAAATACAGGCTGGGAATGGCTACACCTTC
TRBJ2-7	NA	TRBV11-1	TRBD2	CASSVGLAYEQYF	TGTGCCAGCAGCGTGGGACTAGCCTACGAGCAGTACTTC
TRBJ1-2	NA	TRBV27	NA	CASGWGGGYTF	TGTGCCAGCGGGTGGGGTGGTGGCTACACCTTC
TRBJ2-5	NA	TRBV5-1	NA	CASSLNPRGETQYF	TGCGCCAGCAGCTTGAATCCGCGGGGAGAGACCCAGTACTTC
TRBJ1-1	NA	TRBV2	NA	CASRAYIVPTEAFF	TGTGCCAGCAGGGCCTACATAGTCCCCACTGAAGCTTTCTTT
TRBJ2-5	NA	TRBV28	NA	CASSTLATQYF	TGTGCCAGCAGCACCCTAGCGACCCAGTACTTC
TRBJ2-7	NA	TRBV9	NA	CASSVGAGWSYEQYF	TGTGCCAGCAGCGTAGGAGCAGGTTGGTCCTACGAGCAGTACTTC
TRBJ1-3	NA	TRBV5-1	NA	CASSLQDAGNTIYF	TGCGCCAGCAGCTTACAGGATGCTGGAAACACCATATATTTT
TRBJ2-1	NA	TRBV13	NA	CASSLHPPLGASYNEQFF	TGTGCCAGCAGCTTGCATCCCCCGTTGGGGGCGTCCTACAATGAGCAGTTCTTC
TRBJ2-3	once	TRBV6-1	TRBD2	CASTLLAVSTDTQYF	TGTGCCAGCACTTTACTAGCGGTTAGCACAGATACGCAGTATTTT
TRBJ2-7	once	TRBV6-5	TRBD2	CASSSGLAGVYEQYF	TGTGCCAGCAGTTCGGGACTAGCGGGAGTATACGAGCAGTACTTC
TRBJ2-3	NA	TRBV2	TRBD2	CASRAPTSGRLGDTQYF	TGTGCCAGCAGGGCCCCGACTAGCGGGAGATTGGGTGATACGCAGTATTTT
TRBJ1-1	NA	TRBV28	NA	CASSPLPPNTEAFF	TGTGCCAGCAGTCCGCTCCCCCCGAACACTGAAGCTTTCTTT
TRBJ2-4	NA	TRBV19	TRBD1	CASSPGQGSIQYF	TGTGCCAGTAGTCCGGGACAGGGGTCTATTCAGTACTTC
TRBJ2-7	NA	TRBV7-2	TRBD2	CASSLTAGGYEQYF	TGTGCCAGCAGCTTAACAGCGGGAGGCTACGAGCAGTACTTC
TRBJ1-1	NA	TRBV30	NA	CAWSNSPMNTEAFF	TGTGCCTGGAGCAACAGTCCGATGAACACTGAAGCTTTCTTT
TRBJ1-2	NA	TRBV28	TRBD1	CASSLQGASYGYTF	TGTGCCAGCAGCCTACAGGGGGCCAGCTATGGCTACACCTTC
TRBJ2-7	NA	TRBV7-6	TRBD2	CASRRTGGDEQYF	TGTGCCAGCAGAAGGACGGGAGGAGACGAGCAGTACTTC
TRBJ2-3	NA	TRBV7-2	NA	CASSPLGQPTDTQYF	TGTGCCAGCAGCCCCCTGGGGCAGCCCACAGATACGCAGTATTTT
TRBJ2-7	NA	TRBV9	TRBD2	CASSVGGSTYEQYF	TGTGCCAGCAGCGTCGGCGGGAGCACCTACGAGCAGTACTTC
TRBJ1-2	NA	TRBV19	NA	CASSIWGHKYGYTF	TGTGCCAGTAGTATTTGGGGCCACAAGTATGGCTACACCTTC
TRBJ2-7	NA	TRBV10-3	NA	CAISQGSYEQYF	TGTGCCATCAGCCAGGGCTCCTACGAGCAGTACTTC
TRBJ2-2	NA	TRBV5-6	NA	CASSPVGTGELFF	TGTGCCAGCAGCCCGGTGGGGACCGGGGAGCTGTTTTTT
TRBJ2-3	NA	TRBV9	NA	CASSVLQGIGTSFTDTQYF	TGTGCCAGCAGCGTCCTACAGGGGATTGGGACTAGTTTCACAGATACGCAGTATTTT
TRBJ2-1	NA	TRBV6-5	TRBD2	CASRSPSGRYNEQFF	TGTGCCAGCAGGTCGCCTAGCGGGAGATACAATGAGCAGTTCTTC